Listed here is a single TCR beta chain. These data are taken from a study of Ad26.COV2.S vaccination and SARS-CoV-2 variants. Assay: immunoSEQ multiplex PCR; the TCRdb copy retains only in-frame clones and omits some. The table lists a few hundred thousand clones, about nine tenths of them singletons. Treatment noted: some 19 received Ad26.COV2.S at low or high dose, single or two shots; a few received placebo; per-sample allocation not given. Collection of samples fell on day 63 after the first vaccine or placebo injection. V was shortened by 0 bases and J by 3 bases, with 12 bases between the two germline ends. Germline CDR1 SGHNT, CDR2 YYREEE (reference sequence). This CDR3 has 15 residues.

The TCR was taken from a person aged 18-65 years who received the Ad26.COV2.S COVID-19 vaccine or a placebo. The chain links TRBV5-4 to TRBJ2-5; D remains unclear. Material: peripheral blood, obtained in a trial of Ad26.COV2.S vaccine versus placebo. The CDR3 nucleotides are TGTGCCAGCAGCTTGGCTCTCTTAAGGGAAGAGACCCAGTACTTC. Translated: CASSLALLREETQYF. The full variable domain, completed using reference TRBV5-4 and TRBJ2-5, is ETGVTQSPTHLIKTRGQQVTLRCSSQSGHNTVSWYQQALGQGPQFIFQYYREEENGRGNFPPRFSGLQFPNYSSELNVNALELDDSALYLCASSLALLREETQYFGPGTRLLVL.